This passage covers 15 T cell receptor beta chains from one sample sequenced in a study of cytomegalovirus exposure and HLA in healthy donors. PCR amplification relied on 60 Vbeta primers (plus 13 Jbeta primers). Clones were sequenced by immunoSEQ multiplex PCR, and TCRdb holds only the in-frame ones, with some missing. The data hold 210,000 or so clones, with under 85% observed a single time. The sequenced material came from PBMCs. These TCRs come from a woman aged 50 to 65 in good health and CMV-seropositive.

The chain employs TRBV25-1 and TRBJ1-2; D ambiguous. Germline CDR1 MGHDK, CDR2 SYGVNS. The CDR3 has 14 residues. V was shortened by 2 bases and J by 8 bases, with 15 bases between the two germline ends. The CDR3 DNA reads TGTGCCAGCAGTGAAGGGCAGGCGGGTCGGGGCTACACCTTC. Encoded protein: CASSEGQAGRGYTF.

The chain combines TRBV4-1 with TRBJ1-1, with a possible D match to TRBD1 (5 bases). The germline V gene has CDR1 MGHRA and CDR2 YSYEKL. V shed 4 bases and J shed 0 bases, with 9 bases lying between them. The CDR3 runs 14 residues. This CDR3 is CASSPTAMNTEAFF. In DNA form, the CDR3 reads TGCGCCAGCAGCCCGACAGCGATGAACACTGAAGCTTTCTTT.

DNA for the CDR3: TGTGCCAGCAGCTTAGTACAGGGCACTGAAGCTTTCTTT. Its translation: CASSLVQGTEAFF. The chain joins TRBV7-9 to TRBJ1-1; weak D call: TRBD1 (6 bases). The CDR3 totals 13 residues. CDR1 and CDR2 (germline): SEHNR, FQNEAQ (reference sequence). V was clipped by 1 base and J by 4 bases, with 7 bases between them.

This chain connects TRBV6-5 to TRBJ2-5; D might be TRBD1 (5 bases). The germline V gene encodes CDR1 MNHEY and CDR2 SVGAGI. V dropped 4 bases and J dropped 2 bases, with 17 bases sitting between them. CDR3 length: 16 residues. CDR3 residues: CASSSIRQSLQETQYF. In nucleotides, the CDR3 is TGTGCCAGCAGTTCAATACGACAGTCTTTACAAGAGACCCAGTACTTC.

This rearrangement joins TRBV25-1 to TRBJ1-1; tentatively, D is TRBD1 (6 bases). The CDR3 contains 13 residues. CDR1 is MGHDK, CDR2 SYGVNS, per germline. Trimming removed 4 bases from V and 4 bases from J, with 10 bases in between. The CDR3 DNA sequence: TGTGCCAGCAGTGGGCAGGGGAGCACTGAAGCTTTCTTT. Its translation: CASSGQGSTEAFF.

The rearrangement links TRBV6-5 to TRBJ2-2, with 8 bases lining up with TRBD1. The CDR3 sequence is 13 residues long. Germline loops: CDR1 MNHEY, CDR2 SVGAGI. The trim removed 7 bases at V and 6 bases at J, leaving 4 bases unmatched. CDR3 amino acids: CASTGGLAGELFF. CDR3 DNA: TGTGCCAGCACAGGGGGCCTTGCCGGGGAGCTGTTTTTT.

This CDR3 reads CASSLGGAVALSYEQYF. For the CDR3, the DNA is TGCGCCAGCAGCTTGGGGGGCGCGGTGGCCCTCTCCTACGAGCAGTACTTC. The rearrangement joins TRBV5-1 to TRBJ2-7, with D perhaps matching TRBD1 (5 bases). V was trimmed by 0 bases and J by 0 bases, leaving 16 bases between them. The germline gives CDR1 SGHRS, CDR2 YFSETQ. The CDR3 length is 17 residues.

This chain uses TRBV11-2 with TRBJ2-7, with TRBD1 matching 7 bases. Germline CDR1 SGHAT, CDR2 FQNNGV. This CDR3 comprises 15 residues. Germline trimming cut 7 bases from V and 2 bases from J; bases unmatched to any gene: 11. CDR3 nucleotide sequence: TGTGCCAGCACCGATACCGGGACAGCGCCCTACGAGCAGTACTTC. Translating gives CASTDTGTAPYEQYF.

The CDR3 DNA reads TGTGCCAGCAGCCTGGGACAGGCCTACTACAATGAGCAGTTCTTC. It translates to CASSLGQAYYNEQFF. J is TRBJ2-1 and V is TRBV5-4; 8 bases are a match to TRBD1. The V segment lost 4 bases and the J segment 3 bases; nucleotides outside the gene matches: 6. This CDR3 has 15 residues. Germline-derived CDR1 and CDR2 are SGHNT and YYREEE (reference sequence).

The chain employs TRBV10-3 and TRBJ1-1, with TRBD1 matching 7 bases. Trimming at V came to 5 bases and at J to 0 bases, leaving 3 bases not matched to a gene. Germline CDR1 is ENHRY and CDR2 is SYGVKD. This CDR3 has 14 residues. The CDR3 DNA follows: TGTGCCATCAGTTACGACAGGGTGAACACTGAAGCTTTCTTT. Its protein product is CAISYDRVNTEAFF.

J is TRBJ1-1 and V is TRBV5-6, with TRBD1 as a possible D gene (6 bases). Trimming took 5 bases from V and 6 from J, leaving 11 bases between them. This CDR3 region has 12 residues. Germline CDR1 and CDR2: SGHDT and YYEEEE. The CDR3 sequence: CASSRQVPEAFF. CDR3 bases: TGTGCCAGCAGTCGACAGGTTCCTGAAGCTTTCTTT.

The count of this clone is one. Mismatch with germline at one junction end may stem from a read error. The CDR3 loop reads CASSQDLYNTIRGF. For the CDR3, the DNA is TGCGCCAGCAGCCAAGATTTATATAACACCATAAGAGGGTTC. The chain recombines TRBV4-3 with TRBJ1-2; D remains unclear. Germline CDR1 reads LGHNA; CDR2 reads YSLEER. The CDR3 extends over 14 amino acids.

The rearrangement links TRBV28 to TRBJ1-1, with 8 positions matching TRBD1. The CDR3 is 13 residues long. The V gene end was trimmed by 3 bases and the J gene end by 10 bases; junction bases not matched to a gene: 7. Germline V gene sequence: CDR1 MDHEN, CDR2 SYDVKM. CDR3: CASSFADRAAAFF. CDR3 coding DNA: TGTGCCAGCAGTTTTGCGGACAGGGCGGCAGCTTTCTTT.

The chain couples TRBV19 to TRBJ2-2, with a weak D call TRBD1 (6 bases). CDR3 length: 14 amino acids. Germline CDR1 LNHDA, CDR2 SQIVND (reference sequence). V lost 4 bases and J 0 bases, leaving 6 bases between the germline ends. Here the CDR3 reads CASSRQANTGELFF. The CDR3 DNA reads TGTGCCAGTAGTAGACAGGCGAACACCGGGGAGCTGTTTTTT.

The chain joins TRBV7-8 to TRBJ1-1; D perhaps matches TRBD1 (5 bases). CDR1 is SGHVS and CDR2 is FQNEAQ in the germline V gene. The germline V and J ends were trimmed by 5 bases and 3 bases, with 19 bases remaining between them. CDR3 size: 16 residues. CDR3 DNA sequence: TGTGCCAGCAGCCAACCGGTAGGGGAATGGGACACTGAAGCTTTCTTT. Its translation: CASSQPVGEWDTEAFF.